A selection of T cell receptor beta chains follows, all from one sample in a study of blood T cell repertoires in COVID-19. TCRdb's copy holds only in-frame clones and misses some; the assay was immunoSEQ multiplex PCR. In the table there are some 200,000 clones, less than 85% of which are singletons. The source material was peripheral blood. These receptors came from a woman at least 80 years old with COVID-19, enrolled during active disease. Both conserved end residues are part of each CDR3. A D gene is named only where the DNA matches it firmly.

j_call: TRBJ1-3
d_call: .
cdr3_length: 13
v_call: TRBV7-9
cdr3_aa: CASSSGSGNTIYF

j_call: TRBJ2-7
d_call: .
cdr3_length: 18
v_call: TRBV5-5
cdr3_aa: CASSLAEGTGHPGYEQYF

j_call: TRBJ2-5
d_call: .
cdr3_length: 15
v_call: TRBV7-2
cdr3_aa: CASSLAVDSEVTQYF

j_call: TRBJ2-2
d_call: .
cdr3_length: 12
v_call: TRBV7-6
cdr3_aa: CASSSGTGELFF

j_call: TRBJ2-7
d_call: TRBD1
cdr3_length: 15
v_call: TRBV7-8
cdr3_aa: CASRKNRDRGYEQYF

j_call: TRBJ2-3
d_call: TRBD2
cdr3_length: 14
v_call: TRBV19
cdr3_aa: CATSPGTSGLKQYF

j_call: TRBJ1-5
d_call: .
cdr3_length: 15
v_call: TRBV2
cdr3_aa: CASRTDRGGNQPQHF

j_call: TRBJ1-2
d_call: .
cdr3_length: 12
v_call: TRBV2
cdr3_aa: CASSESGPGYTF

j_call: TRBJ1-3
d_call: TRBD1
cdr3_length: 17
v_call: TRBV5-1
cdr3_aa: CASSYEQGGFAGNTIYF

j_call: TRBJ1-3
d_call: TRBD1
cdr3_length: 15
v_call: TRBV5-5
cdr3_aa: CASSWGQSSGNTIYF

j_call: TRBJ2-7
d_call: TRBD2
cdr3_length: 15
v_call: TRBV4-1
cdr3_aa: CASSQESGRPYEQYF

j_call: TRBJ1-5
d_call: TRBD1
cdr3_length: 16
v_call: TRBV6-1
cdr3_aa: CASSEPGQGDHQPQHF

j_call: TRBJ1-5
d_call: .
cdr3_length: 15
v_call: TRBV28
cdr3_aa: CASIQAAGINQPQHF

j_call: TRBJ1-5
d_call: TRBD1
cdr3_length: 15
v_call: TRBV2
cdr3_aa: CASRTGTGSDQPQHF

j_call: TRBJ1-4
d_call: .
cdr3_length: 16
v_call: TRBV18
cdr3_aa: CASSRGRTTTNEKLFF

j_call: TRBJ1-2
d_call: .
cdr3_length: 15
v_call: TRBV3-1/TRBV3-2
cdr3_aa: CASSQEDRANYGYTF

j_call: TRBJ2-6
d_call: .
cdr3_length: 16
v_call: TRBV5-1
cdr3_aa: CASSLERSSGANVLTF

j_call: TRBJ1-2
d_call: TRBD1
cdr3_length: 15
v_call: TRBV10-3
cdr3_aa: CAISERDRGADGYTF

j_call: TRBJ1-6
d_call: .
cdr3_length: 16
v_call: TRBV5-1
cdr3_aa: CASSLGISGVISPLHF

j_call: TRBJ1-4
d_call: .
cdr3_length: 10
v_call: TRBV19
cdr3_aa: CASGRGKLFF